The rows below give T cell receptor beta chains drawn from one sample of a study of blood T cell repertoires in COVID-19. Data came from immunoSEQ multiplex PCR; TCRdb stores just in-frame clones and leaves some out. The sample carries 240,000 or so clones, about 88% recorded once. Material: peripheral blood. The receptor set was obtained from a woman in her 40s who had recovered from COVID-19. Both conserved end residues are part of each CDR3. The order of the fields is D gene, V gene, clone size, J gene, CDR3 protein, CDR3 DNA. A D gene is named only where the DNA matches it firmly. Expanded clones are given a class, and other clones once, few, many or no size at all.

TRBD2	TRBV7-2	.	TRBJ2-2	CASSPPPSGGELFF	TGTGCCAGCAGCCCTCCACCTAGCGGCGGGGAGCTGTTTTTT
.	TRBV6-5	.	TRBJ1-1	CASTAPAGVEAFF	TGTGCCAGCACAGCCCCCGCAGGGGTTGAAGCTTTCTTT
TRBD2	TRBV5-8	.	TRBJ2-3	CASGSGRAVTDTQYF	TGTGCCAGCGGGAGCGGGAGGGCCGTCACAGATACGCAGTATTTT
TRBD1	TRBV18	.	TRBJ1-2	CASSPRTGGSGTF	TGTGCCAGCTCACCCCGGACAGGGGGCTCGGGAACCTTC
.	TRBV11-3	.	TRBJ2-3	CASSDPGWTDTQYF	TGTGCCAGCAGCGACCCAGGGTGGACAGATACGCAGTATTTT
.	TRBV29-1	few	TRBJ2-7	CSAGEAASYEQYF	TGCAGCGCCGGCGAAGCGGCGTCCTACGAGCAGTACTTC
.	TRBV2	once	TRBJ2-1	CASSQGSEQFF	TGTGCCAGCTCCCAGGGGAGTGAGCAGTTCTTC
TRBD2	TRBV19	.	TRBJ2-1	CASSTAGLAGREQFF	TGTGCCAGTAGTACAGCAGGACTAGCGGGAAGGGAGCAGTTCTTC
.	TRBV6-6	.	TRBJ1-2	CASSYLYRPEDYGYTF	TGTGCCAGCAGTTACCTGTACAGGCCTGAGGACTATGGCTACACCTTC
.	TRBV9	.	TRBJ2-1	CASSAAGPEQFF	TGTGCCAGCAGCGCCGCAGGCCCCGAGCAGTTCTTC
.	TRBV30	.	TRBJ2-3	CAWRGRVDTQYF	TGTGCCTGGAGGGGCAGGGTGGATACGCAGTATTTT
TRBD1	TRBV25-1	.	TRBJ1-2	CASSDPTGTATPYTF	TGTGCCAGCAGTGATCCTACCGGGACAGCTACCCCCTACACCTTC
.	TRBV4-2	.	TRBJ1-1	CASSPGRSPGTEAFF	TGTGCCAGCAGCCCCGGGCGCAGCCCGGGGACTGAAGCTTTCTTT
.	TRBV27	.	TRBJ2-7	CASSLAATYEQYF	TGTGCCAGCAGTTTGGCGGCTACCTACGAGCAGTACTTC
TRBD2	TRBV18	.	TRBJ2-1	CASSPGLAGHNEQFF	TGTGCCAGCTCACCAGGGCTAGCGGGCCACAATGAGCAGTTCTTC
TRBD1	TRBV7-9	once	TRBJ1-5	CASSPGTGSNQPQHF	TGTGCCAGCAGCCCCGGGACAGGGAGCAATCAGCCCCAGCATTTT
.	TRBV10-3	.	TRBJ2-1	CAMTRAPGSEQFF	TGTGCCATGACGAGGGCCCCTGGTAGTGAGCAGTTCTTC
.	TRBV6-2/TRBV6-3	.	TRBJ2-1	CASSYPPGTNRNNEQFF	TGTGCCAGCAGTTATCCTCCGGGAACTAATCGAAACAATGAGCAGTTCTTC
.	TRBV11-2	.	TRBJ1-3	CASSRFSGNTIYF	TGTGCCAGCAGTCGGTTCTCTGGAAACACCATATATTTT
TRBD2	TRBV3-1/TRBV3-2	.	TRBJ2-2	CASSPGLAGAGTGELFF	TGTGCCAGCAGCCCCGGACTAGCGGGAGCGGGGACCGGGGAGCTGTTTTTT
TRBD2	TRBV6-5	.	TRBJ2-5	CASTPGASGKETQYF	TGTGCCAGCACCCCGGGGGCTAGCGGGAAGGAGACCCAGTACTTC
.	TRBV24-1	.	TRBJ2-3	CATSDSTSGGRTQYF	TGTGCCACCAGTGATTCAACAAGTGGTGGGCGTACGCAGTATTTT